Each of the 28 T cell receptor beta chains below was sequenced from the same sample in a study of blood T cell repertoires in COVID-19. Clones were read by immunoSEQ multiplex PCR, and TCRdb kept only the in-frame ones, dropping some. The sample records 150,000 to 200,000 clones, under 85% being singletons. Sequenced input: peripheral blood. The receptors stem from a human donor in a cohort sampled during active COVID-19.

The chain recombines TRBV28 with TRBJ1-5; D is ambiguous. The length of the CDR3 is 15 residues. Germline CDR1 reads MDHEN; CDR2 reads SYDVKM. Between the trimmed V and J ends, which lost 6 bases and 2 bases, there was a span of 14 bases. The CDR3 DNA is TGTGCCAGCAGCCGCGCCGTGGCGGGCAATCAGCCCCAGCATTTT. It translates to CASSRAVAGNQPQHF.

The gene calls are TRBV25-1 and TRBJ1-5; weak D call: TRBD1 (5 bases). V shed 2 bases and J shed 7 bases, with 18 bases lying between them. The length of the CDR3 is 16 residues. CDR1 and CDR2 (germline): MGHDK, SYGVNS. The CDR3 DNA follows: TGTGCCAGCAGTGAAACCGGAACGGGGGGGAACCAGCCCCAGCATTTT. It is translated as CASSETGTGGNQPQHF. The full variable domain, its missing parts supplied by reference TRBV25-1 and TRBJ1-5, is EADIYQTPRYLVIGTGKKITLECSQTMGHDKMYWYQQDPGMELHLIHYSYGVNSTEKGDLSSESTVSRIRTEHFPLTLESARPSHTSQYLCASSETGTGGNQPQHFGDGTRLSIL.

A few counts support this clone. The CDR3 DNA follows: TGTGCCAGCAGCCCCGGCCAGGGTGGATCGCAGTACTTC. Translation: CASSPGQGGSQYF. The chain links TRBV7-3 to TRBJ2-7, with a possible D match to TRBD1 (5 bases). The CDR3 is 13 amino acids. The ends were cut back, 5 bases at V and 9 bases at J, with 17 bases in the middle. CDR1 and CDR2 from the germline V gene are SGHTA and FQGTGA.

CDR3 sequence: CASRPSGQEFTGELFF. The DNA of the CDR3 is TGTGCCAGCAGACCTTCGGGACAGGAGTTCACCGGGGAGCTGTTTTTT. V usage is TRBV27 and J usage is TRBJ2-2; 8 bases match TRBD1. J was trimmed by 4 bases and V by 6 bases; bases with no gene match: 10. This CDR3 is built from 16 residues. Looked up from germline, CDR1 is MNHEY and CDR2 is SMNVEV (reference sequence).

The chain employs TRBV19 and TRBJ1-5; a weak D match, TRBD1 (6 bases). Per the germline V gene, CDR1 is LNHDA and CDR2 is SQIVND (reference sequence). V dropped 4 bases and J dropped 7 bases, with 23 bases sitting between them. This CDR3 has 17 residues. Here the CDR3 reads CASSRGLQGGGNQPQHF. The CDR3 region has the DNA TGTGCCAGTAGTAGGGGGCTACAGGGTGGGGGAAACCAGCCCCAGCATTTT.

The CDR3: CASSQGAGGDTDTQYF. In nucleotides, the CDR3 is TGTGCCAGCAGCCAAGGCGCGGGGGGTGACACAGATACGCAGTATTTT. This rearrangement joins TRBV3-1 (or the pseudogene TRBV3-2) to TRBJ2-3, with 8 bases aligning to TRBD2. The trim removed 1 base at V and 2 bases at J, leaving 5 bases unmatched. Germline values: CDR1 LGHDT, CDR2 YNNKEL (reference sequence). The CDR3 extends over 16 amino acids.

V and J are TRBV6-6 and TRBJ1-5; D is uncertain. CDR3 size: 16 residues. Germline CDR1 and CDR2: MNHNY and SVGAGI (reference sequence). V lost 5 bases to trimming and J lost 5 bases, with 19 bases between them. The CDR3 sequence is CASSRSLPYFYQPQHF. The CDR3 coding sequence is TGTGCCAGCAGTCGAAGCCTCCCTTACTTTTATCAGCCCCAGCATTTT.

This chain connects TRBV4-1 to TRBJ2-5; D gene uncertain. The CDR3 loop spans 13 amino acids. V shed 2 bases and J shed 5 bases, with 9 bases lying between them. Per the germline V gene, CDR1 is MGHRA and CDR2 is YSYEKL. CDR3 nucleotides: TGCGCCAGCAGCCAACCAGGCCGGGAGACCCAGTACTTC. It encodes CASSQPGRETQYF.

CDR3: CASSNGLNTGELFF. The CDR3 DNA is TGTGCCAGCAGCAACGGACTCAACACCGGGGAGCTGTTTTTT. The chain employs TRBV5-6 and TRBJ2-2; weak D call: TRBD2 (5 bases). V was shortened by 4 bases and J by 2 bases, with 9 bases between the two germline ends. CDR3 size: 14 residues. Germline V gene data show CDR1 as SGHDT and CDR2 as YYEEEE.

This chain joins TRBV6-5 and TRBJ1-6; unclear D gene. Per the germline V gene, CDR1 is MNHEY and CDR2 is SVGAGI. CDR3 length equals 13 residues. V shed 2 bases and J shed 5 bases, with 4 bases lying between them. CDR3 in amino acids: CASSYIDNSPLHF. The CDR3 nucleotides are TGTGCCAGCAGTTACATCGATAATTCACCCCTCCACTTT.

This clone came up a few times. The rearrangement links TRBV30 to TRBJ1-1; no definite D call. V lost 4 bases and J lost 1, with 7 bases in between. This CDR3 region has 12 residues. Germline CDR1 reads GTSNPN; CDR2 reads SVGIG (reference sequence). The CDR3 DNA reads TGTGCCTGGATTGCGGGGAACACTGAAGCTTTCTTT. Translated, it gives CAWIAGNTEAFF.

This sequence joins TRBV19 and TRBJ2-7, with 10 bases that match TRBD2. CDR1 and CDR2 from the germline V gene are LNHDA and SQIVND (reference sequence). V was clipped by 4 bases and J by 4 bases; unmatched bases: 7. The CDR3 has 15 amino acids. The DNA of the CDR3 is TGTGCCAGTAGTAACCAGCGGGGGGGCGGGTACGAGCAGTACTTC. It is translated as CASSNQRGGGYEQYF.

V and J are TRBV7-2 and TRBJ2-3, with D hard to call. V dropped 1 base and J dropped 5 bases, with 7 bases sitting between them. CDR3 length: 13 residues. Per germline, CDR1 SGHTA and CDR2 FQGNSA. This CDR3 is CASSLGLEDTQYF. CDR3 coding DNA: TGTGCCAGCAGCTTAGGGCTAGAAGATACGCAGTATTTT.

The chain is built from TRBV6-6 and TRBJ1-2; possible D gene TRBD1, 6 bases. V was trimmed by 2 bases and J by 3 bases, leaving 10 bases between them. CDR3 length: 14 residues. Germline V CDR1 and CDR2: MNHNY, SVGAGI (reference sequence). The CDR3 region is CASSYPGEYYGYTF. The CDR3 nucleotides read TGTGCCAGCAGTTACCCAGGGGAGTACTATGGCTACACCTTC.

The chain carries TRBV5-8 and TRBJ1-2, with D perhaps TRBD1 (5 bases). With 4 bases removed from V and 4 bases from J, the gap between germline ends came to 14 bases. Germline CDR1 is SGHTS and CDR2 is YDEGEE. The CDR3 extends over 14 amino acids. CDR3 residues: CASSLEGQAYGYTF. CDR3 nucleotides: TGTGCCAGCAGCCTGGAGGGGCAGGCCTATGGCTACACCTTC.

The sample holds one count of this clone. This chain connects TRBV5-1 to TRBJ2-7, with 8 bases fitting TRBD1. Germline V gives CDR1 SGHRS, CDR2 YFSETQ. After removal of 3 bases from V and 5 bases from J, the junction contained 16 bases not matched to a gene. CDR3 length: 17 amino acids. The CDR3 region has the DNA TGCGCCAGCAGCTGGGCGGGCAGGGGGCTATTAGAAGACGAGCAGTACTTC. Translated: CASSWAGRGLLEDEQYF.

This chain joins TRBV19 and TRBJ1-1; 9 bases map to TRBD1. The CDR3 contains 14 residues. Germline lookup yields CDR1 LNHDA and CDR2 SQIVND (reference sequence). The V and J ends lost 5 bases and 6 bases, in that order; junction bases with no gene match: 7. CDR3 region: CASSVRDRAAEAFF. Here the CDR3 DNA reads TGTGCCAGTAGTGTCCGGGACAGGGCGGCTGAAGCTTTCTTT. Complete variable domain (other parts from reference TRBV19 and TRBJ1-1): DGGITQSPKYLFRKEGQNVTLSCEQNLNHDAMYWYRQDPGQGLRLIYYSQIVNDFQKGDIAEGYSVSREKKESFPLTVTSAQKNPTAFYLCASSVRDRAAEAFFGQGTRLTVV.

This clone was picked up one time. The rearrangement uses TRBV28 and TRBJ2-1; 11 nucleotides align to TRBD2. V gave up 7 bases and J gave up 5 bases; unmatched junction bases: 7. The CDR3 consists of 15 residues. Looked up from germline, CDR1 is MDHEN and CDR2 is SYDVKM. This CDR3 reads CASKETSGVNNEQFF. Here the CDR3 DNA reads TGTGCCAGCAAGGAGACTAGCGGGGTGAACAATGAGCAGTTCTTC.

V gene TRBV14 combines with J gene TRBJ1-2, with D possibly being TRBD1 (5 bases). This CDR3 is built from 16 residues. Germline CDR1 is SGHDN and CDR2 is FVKESK. The V end lost 2 bases, the J end lost 0 bases, and 13 bases lay between the germline ends. CDR3 amino acids: CASSQKGPATNYGYTF. The CDR3 DNA is TGTGCCAGCAGCCAAAAGGGGCCCGCCACTAACTATGGCTACACCTTC.

This chain joins TRBV2 and TRBJ1-2; D uncertain. The CDR3 contains 13 residues. The germline V and J ends were trimmed by 7 bases and 7 bases, with 16 bases remaining between them. The germline V gene encodes CDR1 SNHLY and CDR2 FYNNEI. CDR3 region: CASTTELFSGYTF. The CDR3 DNA reads as TGTGCCAGCACAACGGAGTTGTTTTCTGGCTACACCTTC.

The table lists this clone with a few counts. An end of the junction differs from the germline gene, which may be a read error. The rearrangement uses TRBV3-1 (or the pseudogene TRBV3-2) and TRBJ1-1; TRBD1 matches 9 bases. CDR3 length equals 15 residues. From germline, CDR1 is LGHDT and CDR2 YNNKEL (reference sequence). DNA for the CDR3: TGTGCCAGCAGCCATCAAGTCGGGACAGGGACTGCAGCTTTCTTT. Translated: CASSHQVGTGTAAFF.

This clone appeared once. V and J are TRBV19 and TRBJ2-1, with D perhaps TRBD2 (5 bases). Trimming left V 2 bases short and J 5 bases short, with 13 bases between. Germline CDR1 LNHDA, CDR2 SQIVND (reference sequence). The CDR3 has 15 residues. CDR3 sequence (DNA): TGTGCCAGTAGTATATCCACTAGTTCGGACAATGAGCAGTTCTTC. This codes for CASSISTSSDNEQFF.

V and J are TRBV7-8 and TRBJ1-6; D remains ambiguous. Trimming stripped 2 bases from V and 1 base from J, with 15 bases between. The CDR3 covers 18 residues. The V gene's germline CDR1 is SGHVS and CDR2 FQNEAQ. CDR3 residues: CASSLRSGVRSYNSPLHF. CDR3 in DNA: TGTGCCAGCAGCTTAAGGTCCGGGGTCCGGTCCTATAATTCACCCCTCCACTTT.

The chain recombines TRBV11-2 with TRBJ1-2; D may be TRBD1 (5 bases). Trimming pared 6 bases from V and 3 bases from J, leaving 17 bases between. This CDR3 has 15 residues. CDR1 is SGHAT, CDR2 FQNNGV, per germline. In DNA form, the CDR3 reads TGTGCCAGCAGACCGCTGGCGGGAGGGGACTATGGCTACACCTTC. This sequence encodes CASRPLAGGDYGYTF.

V and J are TRBV6-2 or TRBV6-3 and TRBJ2-6; D is unresolved. Germline CDR1 reads MNHEY; CDR2 reads SVGEGT. The V gene lost 0 bases and the J gene lost 2 bases, with 11 bases spanning the gap. The CDR3 loop spans 17 amino acids. CDR3 sequence reads: CASSYSMVAAGANVLTF. The CDR3 coding sequence is TGTGCCAGCAGTTACTCGATGGTGGCCGCTGGGGCCAACGTCCTGACTTTC.

The rearrangement links TRBV6-5 to TRBJ2-5; D is possibly TRBD2 (7 bases). The V gene lost 10 bases and the J gene lost 7 bases, with 19 bases spanning the gap. The CDR3 contains 13 residues. From germline, CDR1 is MNHEY and CDR2 SVGAGI. CDR3 in DNA: TGTGCCACTCAAGGGGGGGGGCGCAGGACCCAGTACTTC. Encoded protein: CATQGGGRRTQYF.

V is TRBV19 and J is TRBJ1-6; D is possibly TRBD1 (6 bases). Germline assignment: CDR1 LNHDA and CDR2 SQIVND (reference sequence). Between the trimmed V and J ends, which lost 6 bases and 5 bases, there was a span of 11 bases. The CDR3 spans 14 residues. CDR3 nucleotide sequence: TGTGCCAGTAGCACAAGGACAGATAATTCACCCCTCCACTTT. This encodes CASSTRTDNSPLHF.

The chain has TRBV24-1 and TRBJ1-6, with 9 bases matching TRBD1. V was pared by 2 bases and J by 10 bases, with 5 bases of the junction left unmatched. This CDR3 spans 15 amino acids. The germline gives CDR1 KGHDR, CDR2 SFDVKD. CDR3 protein: CATSDWGQGDSPLHF. CDR3 bases: TGTGCCACCAGTGATTGGGGACAGGGTGACTCACCCCTCCACTTT.